Listed below are T cell receptor beta chains from one sample, sequenced in a study of blood T cell repertoires in COVID-19. Sequenced by immunoSEQ multiplex PCR; TCRdb stores in-frame clones only, minus some. The sample carries 60,000 or so clones, around 90% recorded once. Sequencing used peripheral blood. The receptors shown here come from a man aged 55 to 70 with active COVID-19. Both conserved end residues are part of each CDR3. Each record gives: clone size, D gene, V gene, J gene, CDR3 protein, CDR3 DNA. The D gene is left open where the match is weak. Not all rows give a size; the values are once, few, many and, for expanded clones, a class.

NA	TRBD1	TRBV29-1	TRBJ2-1	CSVERDRTYNEQFF	TGCAGCGTTGAACGGGACAGAACCTACAATGAGCAGTTCTTC
NA	NA	TRBV7-9	TRBJ2-7	CASSLYSNYEQYF	TGTGCCAGCAGCTTATACAGCAACTACGAGCAGTACTTC
NA	NA	TRBV6-2/TRBV6-3	TRBJ1-2	CASSYGRVGYGYTF	TGTGCCAGCAGTTACGGCAGGGTGGGCTATGGCTACACCTTC
NA	NA	TRBV4-1	TRBJ2-6	CASSQGSESAGANVLTF	TGCGCCAGCAGCCAAGGTTCTGAGTCTGCGGGGGCCAACGTCCTGACTTTC
NA	TRBD1	TRBV6-5	TRBJ1-5	CASSRGTEATQPQHF	TGTGCCAGCAGTAGAGGGACAGAGGCTACTCAGCCCCAGCATTTT
NA	NA	TRBV6-1	TRBJ2-7	CASSEDAGRNYEQYF	TGTGCCAGCAGTGAAGACGCGGGGAGGAACTACGAGCAGTACTTC
NA	NA	TRBV5-1	TRBJ1-5	CASSLWPGDQPQHF	TGCGCCAGCAGCTTGTGGCCCGGAGATCAGCCCCAGCATTTT
once	TRBD1	TRBV20-1	TRBJ1-1	CSEGTGEAFF	TGCAGTGAGGGGACAGGTGAAGCTTTCTTT
NA	NA	TRBV5-4	TRBJ1-4	CASGFGATNEKLFF	TGTGCCAGCGGCTTTGGAGCAACTAATGAAAAACTGTTTTTT
NA	NA	TRBV9	TRBJ2-5	CASSVLADQETQYF	TGTGCCAGCAGCGTTCTGGCCGACCAAGAGACCCAGTACTTC
NA	TRBD1	TRBV28	TRBJ1-5	CASITGQASNQPQHF	TGTGCCAGCATCACGGGACAGGCGTCCAATCAGCCCCAGCATTTT
NA	TRBD2	TRBV11-2	TRBJ2-7	CASTLRGGDGSYEQYF	TGTGCCAGCACCTTGCGGGGGGGGGACGGCTCCTACGAGCAGTACTTC